The 17 T cell receptor beta chains below come from one sample, sequenced in a study of CD4 and CD8 cells across lung adenocarcinoma regions. TCRdb independently ran MiXCR on the PCR reads; one entry per CDR3 protein. The data contain 20,000 to 30,000 distinct CDR3 sequences, 40% to 60% of them singletons. Sequenced input: CD8+ T cells from the center of a lung tumor. These receptors originate from a male donor with lung adenocarcinoma. The CD4 and CD8 labels of this study may be unreliable.

This chain joins TRBV11-2 and TRBJ2-1; TRBD1 matches at 7 bases. Per germline, CDR1 SGHAT and CDR2 FQNNGV. V shed 4 bases, J shed 9 bases, and the junction held 6 bases outside the gene matches. The CDR3 has 13 residues. In DNA form, the CDR3 reads TGTGCCAGCAGCTCCGACAGGGCAACTGAGCAGTTCTTC. This translates into CASSSDRATEQFF.

This clonotype was seen a few times. This chain connects TRBV11-2 to TRBJ2-6, with D unclear. The germline CDR1 and CDR2 sequences are SGHAT and FQNNGV. The CDR3 contains 16 residues. V was shortened by 5 bases and J by 1 base, with 12 bases between the two germline ends. The CDR3 protein is CASSPPMSSGANVLTF. For the CDR3, the DNA is TGTGCCAGCAGCCCACCCATGAGTTCTGGGGCCAACGTCCTGACTTTC.

The gene calls are TRBV27 and TRBJ2-4; TRBD1 is a possible D gene (5 bases). V was clipped by 8 bases and J by 12 bases, with 29 bases between them. From germline, CDR1 is MNHEY and CDR2 SMNVEV (reference sequence). This CDR3 has 16 residues. Written as DNA, the CDR3 is TGTGCCAGCGGTAGGCGCCAGGGCCGAGCCCAAGACACTCAGTACTTC. It is translated as CASGRRQGRAQDTQYF.

V gene TRBV7-2 combines with J gene TRBJ2-1, with a possible D match to TRBD2 (6 bases). The CDR3 length is 15 residues. V was clipped by 5 bases and J by 4 bases, with 15 bases between them. Germline lookup yields CDR1 SGHTA and CDR2 FQGNSA. CDR3 sequence: CASSAPGDFYNEQFF. The CDR3 DNA reads as TGTGCCAGCAGCGCCCCCGGGGACTTTTACAATGAGCAGTTCTTC.

This clonotype is labeled as medium-sized (0.01 to 0.1%). The genes are TRBV6-5 and TRBJ2-4, with 14 bases aligning to TRBD2. Germline-derived CDR1 and CDR2 are MNHEY and SVGAGI. The CDR3 spans 16 residues. Trimming at V came to 3 bases and at J to 9 bases, leaving 7 bases not matched to a gene. The CDR3 region has the DNA TGTGCCAGCAGTTATCGGACTAGCGGGAGGAATAGCATTCAGTACTTC. This sequence encodes CASSYRTSGRNSIQYF.

This clonotype was counted many times. The chain carries TRBV27 and TRBJ2-1, with 9 bases that match TRBD1. The CDR3 spans 15 residues. Losses at the gene ends were 5 bases for V and 4 bases for J; bases not matched to a gene: 6. Looked up from germline, CDR1 is MNHEY and CDR2 is SMNVEV (reference sequence). The CDR3 is CASSQQGARYNEQFF. The CDR3 DNA is TGTGCCAGCAGTCAACAGGGGGCGCGATACAATGAGCAGTTCTTC.

The CDR3 DNA follows: TGTGCCAGCAGCGGACAGCCGGTGAGCACCGATGAGCAGTATTTT. It translates to CASSGQPVSTDEQYF. The rearrangement joins TRBV6-1 to TRBJ2-2, with D maybe TRBD1 (6 bases). The DNA end lines up better with TRBJ2-3; the J call may be wrong. CDR1 is MNHNS, CDR2 SASEGT, per germline. This CDR3 region has 15 residues.

In its sample, this clonotype ranks as medium-sized (0.01 to 0.1%). This rearrangement joins TRBV10-3 to TRBJ2-1; D gene unclear. From germline, CDR1 is ENHRY and CDR2 SYGVKD. Trimming took off 7 bases at V and 1 base at J, with 11 bases between the two ends. The CDR3 is 14 residues long. CDR3 nucleotide sequence: TGTGCCATCAACCCAGGCGAGTCCTACAATGAGCAGTTCTTC. Encoded protein: CAINPGESYNEQFF.

The chain is built from TRBV6-1 and TRBJ2-1; 8 nucleotides agree with TRBD2. The end of the DNA aligns better with TRBJ2-7, so the J call may be wrong. The germline CDR1 and CDR2 sequences are MNHNS and SASEGT. This CDR3 contains 15 residues. CDR3: CASGADSGVAYEQYF. CDR3 in DNA: TGTGCCAGCGGGGCCGATAGCGGGGTAGCCTACGAGCAGTACTTC.

This clonotype was detected many times. This chain links TRBV4-1 with TRBJ2-1, with D possibly TRBD1 on 5 matching bases. The V gene's germline CDR1 is MGHRA and CDR2 YSYEKL. The CDR3 is 18 amino acids. Trimming pared 4 bases from V and 0 bases from J, leaving 19 bases between. DNA for the CDR3: TGCGCCAGCAGCCTCCATTCAGGGTCCCCTAGCTCCTACAATGAGCAGTTCTTC. This translates into CASSLHSGSPSSYNEQFF.

The rearrangement links TRBV10-3 to TRBJ2-1; D possibly corresponds to TRBD1 (8 bases). CDR3 size: 13 residues. Germline V lookup: CDR1 ENHRY, CDR2 SYGVKD. Trimming pared 6 bases from V and 7 bases from J, leaving 13 bases between. CDR3 nucleotide sequence: TGTGCCATCAGCGTACAGGGGGGGAATGAGCAGTTCTTC. This translates into CAISVQGGNEQFF.

This clonotype was recorded at least ten times. The genes are TRBV6-1 and TRBJ2-3; no clear D. Germline lookup yields CDR1 MNHNS and CDR2 SASEGT. Deletions cut 5 bases from V and 0 bases from J, with 15 bases between. This CDR3 spans 16 amino acids. The CDR3 sequence is CASSQRRRTSTDTQYF. The CDR3 nucleotides read TGTGCCAGCAGTCAAAGACGGAGAACTAGCACAGATACGCAGTATTTT.

By sample share, this clonotype is medium-sized. The chain carries TRBV6-1 and TRBJ2-1, with 13 bases identical to TRBD2. The CDR3 is 16 residues long. The germline gives CDR1 MNHNS, CDR2 SASEGT. V lost 10 bases, J lost 9 bases, and 15 bases stayed unmatched. The CDR3 DNA is TGTGCCACCTCACCCTCCGGACTAGCGGGAGTGCTTGAGCAGTTCTTC. Translated, it gives CATSPSGLAGVLEQFF.

Turning to this clonotype: One end of the junction varies from germline; a read error may be responsible. The chain employs TRBV6-1 and TRBJ2-3; D possibly corresponds to TRBD1 (5 bases). Germline assignment: CDR1 MNHNS and CDR2 SASEGT. CDR3 size: 15 residues. The CDR3 nucleotides read TGTGCCAGCACCTTGGGGCAGACCTACAAAAATATGCAGTACTTT. Translated: CASTLGQTYKNMQYF.

The chain is built from TRBV6-1 and TRBJ2-5, with D perhaps TRBD2 (5 bases). Trimming shortened V by 9 bases and J by 4 bases, and 21 bases separated the two germline ends. This CDR3 contains 15 residues. The germline CDR1 and CDR2 sequences are MNHNS and SASEGT. The CDR3 spells CARSNGGRAAETQYF. As DNA, the CDR3 is TGTGCCAGGTCCAACGGCGGCCGAGCGGCAGAGACCCAGTACTTC.

There are many counts of this clonotype. The chain links TRBV11-2 to TRBJ2-5, with no clear D. Germline-derived CDR1 and CDR2 are SGHAT and FQNNGV. CDR3 length: 11 amino acids. V was pared by 5 bases and J by 3 bases, with 4 bases between. The CDR3, as DNA: TGTGCCAGCAGCCTAAAAGAGACCCAGTACTTC. Encoded protein: CASSLKETQYF.

The rearrangement links TRBV7-8 to TRBJ2-2; tentatively, D is TRBD1 (5 bases). CDR1 is SGHVS and CDR2 is FQNEAQ in the germline V gene. V lost 3 bases and J 4 bases, leaving 6 bases between the germline ends. This CDR3 is built from 13 residues. The CDR3 DNA sequence: TGTGCCAGCAGCTTTCAGGGCACCGGGGAGCTGTTTTTT. Its translation is CASSFQGTGELFF.